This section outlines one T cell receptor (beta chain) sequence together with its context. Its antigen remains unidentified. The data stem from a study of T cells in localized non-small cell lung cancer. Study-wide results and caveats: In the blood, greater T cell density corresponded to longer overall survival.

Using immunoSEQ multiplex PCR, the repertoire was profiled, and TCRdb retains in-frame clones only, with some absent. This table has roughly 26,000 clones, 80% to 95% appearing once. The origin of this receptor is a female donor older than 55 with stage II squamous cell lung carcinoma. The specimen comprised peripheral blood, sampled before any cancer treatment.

The CDR3 DNA is TGTGCCAGCAACCTAGCAGGGGTCGGAAACACCATATATTTT. Encoded protein: CASNLAGVGNTIYF. The chain is built from TRBV7-9 and TRBJ1-3, with D perhaps matching TRBD1 (6 bases). The V end lost 7 bases, the J end lost 4 bases, and 14 bases lay between the germline ends. Per germline, CDR1 SEHNR and CDR2 FQNEAQ (reference sequence). The CDR3 loop spans 14 amino acids.